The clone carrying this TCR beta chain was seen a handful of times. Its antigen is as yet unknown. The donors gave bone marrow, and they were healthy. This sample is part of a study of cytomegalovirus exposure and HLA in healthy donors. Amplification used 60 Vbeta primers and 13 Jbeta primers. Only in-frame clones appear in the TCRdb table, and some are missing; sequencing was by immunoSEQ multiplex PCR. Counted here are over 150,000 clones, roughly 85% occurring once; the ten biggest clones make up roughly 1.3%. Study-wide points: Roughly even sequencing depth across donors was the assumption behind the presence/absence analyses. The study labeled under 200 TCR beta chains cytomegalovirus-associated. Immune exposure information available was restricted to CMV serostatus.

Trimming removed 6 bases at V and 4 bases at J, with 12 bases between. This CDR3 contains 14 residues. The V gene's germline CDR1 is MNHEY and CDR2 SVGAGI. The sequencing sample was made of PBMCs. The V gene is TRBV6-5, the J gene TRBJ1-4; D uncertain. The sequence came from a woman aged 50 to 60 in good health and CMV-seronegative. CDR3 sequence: CASSPTAYNEKLFF. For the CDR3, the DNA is TGTGCCAGCAGCCCCACAGCTTATAATGAAAAACTGTTTTTT.